These T cell receptor beta chains were read from a single sample in a study of blood T cell repertoires in COVID-19. Profiled with immunoSEQ multiplex PCR; TCRdb holds only in-frame clones, not every one. This table holds 140,000 to 150,000 clones, roughly 86% found once. The source material was peripheral blood. The receptor set was obtained from a man aged 70-80 years with acute or convalescent COVID-19. Both conserved end residues are part of each CDR3. The order of the fields is D gene, J gene, V gene, clone size, CDR3 protein, CDR3 DNA. D genes are given only for firm matches. Clone size is stated in some rows and not others, as once, few, many or a class when expanded.

D: TRBD1; J: TRBJ2-1; V: TRBV18; size: -; CDR3: CASSPTGSSYNEQFF; DNA: TGTGCCAGCTCACCGACAGGGAGCTCCTACAATGAGCAGTTCTTC
D: TRBD1; J: TRBJ1-2; V: TRBV12-5; size: few; CDR3: CASGFQNILRTGYRGYTF; DNA: TGTGCTAGTGGTTTTCAAAACATCCTCCGGACAGGGTATCGCGGCTACACCTTC
D: -; J: TRBJ2-3; V: TRBV7-3; size: -; CDR3: CASSPRTAPSTDTQYF; DNA: TGTGCCAGCAGCCCGAGGACAGCCCCTAGCACAGATACGCAGTATTTT
D: TRBD1; J: TRBJ2-2; V: TRBV15; size: -; CDR3: CATSRGGQDTGELFF; DNA: TGTGCCACCAGCAGAGGTGGACAGGACACCGGGGAGCTGTTTTTT
D: TRBD2; J: TRBJ2-1; V: TRBV3-1/TRBV3-2; size: once; CDR3: CASSSGTSLYNEQFF; DNA: TGTGCCAGCAGCTCCGGGACTAGCCTATACAATGAGCAGTTCTTC
D: -; J: TRBJ2-7; V: TRBV14; size: -; CDR3: CASSPWTAANEQYF; DNA: TGTGCCAGCAGCCCTTGGACAGCCGCTAACGAGCAGTACTTC
D: -; J: TRBJ2-1; V: TRBV7-6; size: -; CDR3: CASSLQANEQFF; DNA: TGTGCCAGCAGCTTACAGGCGAATGAGCAGTTCTTC
D: -; J: TRBJ1-2; V: TRBV5-1; size: -; CDR3: CASSLTTGPNYGYTF; DNA: TGCGCCAGCAGCTTGACAACAGGGCCGAACTATGGCTACACCTTC
D: -; J: TRBJ1-1; V: TRBV4-1; size: -; CDR3: CASSQRGETEAFF; DNA: TGCGCCAGCAGCCAACGGGGGGAGACTGAAGCTTTCTTT
D: TRBD1; J: TRBJ1-2; V: TRBV10-3; size: -; CDR3: CAISDGQGYGYTF; DNA: TGTGCCATCAGTGATGGACAGGGCTATGGCTACACCTTC
D: -; J: TRBJ1-1; V: TRBV18; size: -; CDR3: CASSEYDRRTEAFF; DNA: TGTGCCAGCTCCGAATATGACAGACGGACTGAAGCTTTCTTT
D: -; J: TRBJ1-1; V: TRBV2; size: -; CDR3: CASGTGSGYTEAFF; DNA: TGTGCCAGCGGTACAGGGTCGGGTTACACTGAAGCTTTCTTT
D: -; J: TRBJ1-5; V: TRBV28; size: -; CDR3: CASSSNRAPGGNQPQHF; DNA: TGTGCCAGCAGTTCGAACAGGGCTCCCGGGGGGAATCAGCCCCAGCATTTT
D: TRBD2; J: TRBJ2-7; V: TRBV27; size: -; CDR3: CASSLSGRAPYEQYF; DNA: TGTGCCAGCAGTTTGAGCGGGAGGGCCCCCTACGAGCAGTACTTC
D: TRBD1; J: TRBJ1-5; V: TRBV19; size: -; CDR3: CASTRTGQNQPQHF; DNA: TGTGCCAGTACTAGGACAGGGCAGAATCAGCCCCAGCATTTT
D: -; J: TRBJ2-3; V: TRBV24-1; size: -; CDR3: CATSDSLHTQYF; DNA: TGTGCCACCAGTGACTCTCTTCATACGCAGTATTTT
D: TRBD1; J: TRBJ1-5; V: TRBV7-6; size: -; CDR3: CASSRDRLSNQPQHF; DNA: TGTGCCAGCAGCAGGGACAGGCTTAGCAATCAGCCCCAGCATTTT
D: TRBD2; J: TRBJ2-5; V: TRBV11-3; size: -; CDR3: CASSSTGLAGGETQYF; DNA: TGTGCCAGCAGCTCCACCGGACTAGCGGGCGGGGAGACCCAGTACTTC
D: -; J: TRBJ1-6; V: TRBV2; size: -; CDR3: CASRLGSSYNSPLHF; DNA: TGTGCCAGCAGGTTGGGGAGCTCCTATAATTCACCCCTCCACTTT
D: TRBD2; J: TRBJ2-7; V: TRBV28; size: -; CDR3: CASRMQREFEQYF; DNA: TGTGCCAGCAGGATGCAGCGGGAGTTCGAGCAGTACTTC
D: TRBD2; J: TRBJ2-3; V: TRBV2; size: once; CDR3: CASSERAGGGTDTQYF; DNA: TGTGCCAGCAGTGAACGGGCGGGAGGGGGTACAGATACGCAGTATTTT
D: TRBD1; J: TRBJ1-4; V: TRBV7-9; size: -; CDR3: CASSKSQGAREEKLFF; DNA: TGTGCCAGCAGCAAAAGCCAGGGGGCGCGGGAAGAAAAACTGTTTTTT
D: -; J: TRBJ1-5; V: TRBV5-1; size: -; CDR3: CASSPTGLRQPQHF; DNA: TGCGCCAGCAGCCCCACAGGGCTACGGCAGCCCCAGCATTTT
D: TRBD1; J: TRBJ1-1; V: TRBV18; size: -; CDR3: CASSQTGQGNTEAFF; DNA: TGTGCCAGCTCACAAACCGGACAGGGGAACACTGAAGCTTTCTTT
D: -; J: TRBJ1-5; V: TRBV21-1; size: -; CDR3: CARIGGDRGPAVNQPQHF; DNA: TGTGCCCGAATAGGGGGGGACAGGGGTCCGGCGGTCAATCAGCCCCAGCATTTT
D: -; J: TRBJ1-4; V: TRBV29-1; size: once; CDR3: CSVLIPQEKLFF; DNA: TGCAGCGTTCTCATCCCCCAGGAAAAACTGTTTTTT
D: -; J: TRBJ1-1; V: TRBV11-2; size: few; CDR3: CASSLDLPAAQGGAFF; DNA: TGTGCCAGCAGCTTAGATCTGCCGGCAGCCCAAGGGGGAGCTTTCTTT
D: TRBD1; J: TRBJ1-5; V: TRBV6-1; size: -; CDR3: CASSGNRGLNNQPQHF; DNA: TGTGCCAGCAGTGGGAACAGGGGGCTGAACAATCAGCCCCAGCATTTT
D: -; J: TRBJ2-2; V: TRBV9; size: -; CDR3: CASSLSQTRAINTGELFF; DNA: TGTGCCAGCAGCCTTAGTCAAACCAGGGCCATTAACACCGGGGAGCTGTTTTTT
D: TRBD1; J: TRBJ1-3; V: TRBV27; size: -; CDR3: CASSTRTGGSGNTIYF; DNA: TGTGCCAGCAGTACTCGAACAGGGGGCTCTGGAAACACCATATATTTT
D: -; J: TRBJ1-2; V: TRBV2; size: -; CDR3: CASRSRVNYGYTF; DNA: TGTGCCAGCAGGTCCAGGGTAAACTATGGCTACACCTTC
D: TRBD2; J: TRBJ2-3; V: TRBV24-1; size: -; CDR3: CATSVLMTSGGSDTQYF; DNA: TGTGCCACCAGTGTTCTGATGACTAGCGGGGGCTCAGATACGCAGTATTTT
D: TRBD1; J: TRBJ1-3; V: TRBV19; size: -; CDR3: CASRRQGNSGNTIYF; DNA: TGTGCCAGTCGCCGACAGGGTAACTCTGGAAACACCATATATTTT
D: -; J: TRBJ1-2; V: TRBV25-1; size: -; CDR3: CASTGATYGYTF; DNA: TGTGCCAGCACAGGGGCGACCTATGGCTACACCTTC
D: -; J: TRBJ2-3; V: TRBV29-1; size: -; CDR3: CSVEKWESDTQYF; DNA: TGCAGCGTTGAAAAGTGGGAGAGCGATACGCAGTATTTT
D: -; J: TRBJ1-1; V: TRBV6-4; size: -; CDR3: CASSDSFRNTEAFF; DNA: TGTGCCAGCAGTGACTCGTTCCGGAACACTGAAGCTTTCTTT
D: TRBD1; J: TRBJ1-2; V: TRBV4-1; size: -; CDR3: CASSQGQGANYGYTF; DNA: TGCGCCAGCAGCCAAGGACAGGGCGCTAACTATGGCTACACCTTC
D: -; J: TRBJ1-3; V: TRBV4-1; size: -; CDR3: CASSQVPVSGNTIYF; DNA: TGCGCCAGCAGCCAAGTACCAGTCTCTGGAAACACCATATATTTT
D: -; J: TRBJ1-2; V: TRBV5-1; size: -; CDR3: CASRVSEGTHIYGYTF; DNA: TGCGCCAGCAGAGTGTCAGAGGGGACACACATCTATGGCTACACCTTC
D: -; J: TRBJ2-3; V: TRBV19; size: once; CDR3: CASSGRGTDTQYF; DNA: TGTGCCAGTAGCGGGCGGGGCACAGATACGCAGTATTTT
D: -; J: TRBJ1-2; V: TRBV6-5; size: -; CDR3: CASRTGTNYGYTF; DNA: TGTGCCAGCAGGACAGGAACTAACTATGGCTACACCTTC
D: -; J: TRBJ1-1; V: TRBV5-8; size: -; CDR3: CASSTGRGDTEAFF; DNA: TGTGCCAGCAGCACGGGACGGGGGGACACTGAAGCTTTCTTT
D: TRBD2; J: TRBJ2-5; V: TRBV29-1; size: -; CDR3: CSVVGGQETQYF; DNA: TGCAGCGTTGTGGGGGGGCAAGAGACCCAGTACTTC
D: -; J: TRBJ1-5; V: TRBV20-1; size: -; CDR3: CSASTGWGNQPQHF; DNA: TGCAGTGCTAGTACAGGGTGGGGCAATCAGCCCCAGCATTTT
D: -; J: TRBJ1-1; V: TRBV29-1; size: -; CDR3: CSVPTENTEAFF; DNA: TGCAGCGTTCCAACAGAGAACACTGAAGCTTTCTTT
D: -; J: TRBJ1-1; V: TRBV6-2/TRBV6-3; size: -; CDR3: CASSYLITGMRGSTEAFF; DNA: TGTGCCAGCAGTTACCTAATCACAGGGATGAGAGGTAGCACTGAAGCTTTCTTT
D: -; J: TRBJ2-1; V: TRBV11-2; size: few; CDR3: CASASGSNTYNEQFF; DNA: TGTGCCAGCGCTTCAGGGTCCAATACCTACAATGAGCAGTTCTTC
D: TRBD1; J: TRBJ1-5; V: TRBV15; size: -; CDR3: CATSLPGQVGQPQHF; DNA: TGTGCCACCAGCCTACCAGGACAGGTAGGACAGCCCCAGCATTTT
D: -; J: TRBJ1-2; V: TRBV4-1; size: -; CDR3: CASSQVQGTTNYGYTF; DNA: TGCGCCAGCAGCCAAGTCCAGGGGACTACTAACTATGGCTACACCTTC
D: -; J: TRBJ2-6; V: TRBV28; size: -; CDR3: CASKLMSGANVLTF; DNA: TGTGCCAGCAAGCTCATGTCCGGGGCCAACGTCCTGACTTTC
D: -; J: TRBJ2-3; V: TRBV15; size: -; CDR3: CATSRVSPDTQYF; DNA: TGTGCCACCAGCAGAGTCTCCCCAGATACGCAGTATTTT
D: -; J: TRBJ1-1; V: TRBV4-1; size: -; CDR3: CASSQDQGPRTEAFF; DNA: TGCGCCAGCAGCCAAGACCAGGGTCCGAGAACTGAAGCTTTCTTT
D: TRBD1; J: TRBJ2-3; V: TRBV20-1; size: -; CDR3: CSASWTGGRDTQYF; DNA: TGCAGTGCTAGTTGGACAGGGGGAAGAGATACGCAGTATTTT
D: TRBD1; J: TRBJ2-1; V: TRBV9; size: -; CDR3: CASNVGQGGSNEQFF; DNA: TGTGCCAGCAACGTGGGACAGGGTGGGTCCAATGAGCAGTTCTTC
D: TRBD1; J: TRBJ1-4; V: TRBV2; size: -; CDR3: CASSGQGARDNEKLFF; DNA: TGTGCCAGCAGCGGACAGGGGGCGCGGGACAATGAAAAACTGTTTTTT
D: -; J: TRBJ2-1; V: TRBV11-2; size: once; CDR3: CASTTLGGRNNEQFF; DNA: TGTGCCAGCACCACGCTGGGGGGGCGCAACAATGAGCAGTTCTTC
D: -; J: TRBJ1-2; V: TRBV5-1; size: -; CDR3: CASSSDSRSPGGYTF; DNA: TGCGCCAGCAGCTCTGACAGCCGCTCCCCTGGTGGCTACACCTTC